This T cell receptor beta chain was recorded in a study of blood T cell repertoires in COVID-19. The wider study: Specimens from acute and convalescent COVID-19 originated in the United States, Italy and Spain. Sources were T cells, B-cell-depleted T cells, or PBMCs; the material itself was cDNA or gDNA.

The CDR3 is 15 residues long. Germline loops: CDR1 SGHNT, CDR2 YYREEE (reference sequence). The junction had 3 bases not matched to a gene; V was cut back by 4 bases and J by 1 base. Method: immunoSEQ multiplex PCR; TCRdb's copy keeps in-frame clones and lacks some. The data hold about 50,000 clones, with roughly nine tenths observed a single time. The clonotype originates from a woman of 80 years or more with acute or convalescent COVID-19. The sequencing input was peripheral blood. The chain carries TRBV5-4 and TRBJ2-1, with 9 bases that match TRBD2. CDR3 nucleotides: TGTGCCAGCAGCCAGGGACTAGCTTCCTACAATGAGCAGTTCTTC. Protein: CASSQGLASYNEQFF.